This TCR beta chain originates from a study of shared clonotypes between healthy human individuals. The V and J ends lost 5 bases and 2 bases respectively, with 14 bases between them. Germline V gene lookup returns CDR1 SGHTA and CDR2 FQGNSA. The CDR3 loop spans 15 amino acids. TCRdb keeps only in-frame clones here, not all; method: immunoSEQ multiplex PCR. The table includes about 2 million clones, roughly 94% detected once. The sequence came from a man between 18 and 29 years old in good health. Source material: naive CD4+ T cells sorted from blood. Subset specified: CD45RA+ positively selected. The chain has TRBV7-2 and TRBJ2-3, with D maybe TRBD2 (6 bases). CDR3 sequence: CASSRGVRDTDTQYF. In DNA, the CDR3 is TGTGCCAGCAGCCGAGGGGTGCGGGACACAGATACGCAGTATTTT.